This TCR beta chain is drawn from a study of human T cells and chemical hapten exposure. Sample time point: pre-sensitization, week 0. Treatment: therapeutic diphenylcyclopropenone sensitization with weekly scalp DPC. Unfractionated whole blood yielded the extracted total RNA. From germline, CDR1 is SGHTA and CDR2 FQGNSA. J was trimmed by 2 bases and V by 5 bases; bases with no gene match: 8. The CDR3 has 18 amino acids. TCRdb fed the RACE reads into MiXCR, producing one record per CDR3 protein. The sample yields around 56,000 distinct CDR3 sequences, roughly a tenth seen once. The source was whole blood, collected in connection with sensitization to the hapten diphenylcyclopropenone (DPC). The chain carries TRBV7-2 and TRBJ2-3; the match to TRBD2 covers 15 bases. The TCR comes from a man in his forties with alopecia areata. Some clones in this sample may be carry-over from other donors' samples. The CDR3 here is CASSPGLAGGADTDTQYF. The CDR3 nucleotides read TGTGCCAGCAGCCCGGGACTAGCGGGAGGAGCGGACACAGATACGCAGTATTTT.